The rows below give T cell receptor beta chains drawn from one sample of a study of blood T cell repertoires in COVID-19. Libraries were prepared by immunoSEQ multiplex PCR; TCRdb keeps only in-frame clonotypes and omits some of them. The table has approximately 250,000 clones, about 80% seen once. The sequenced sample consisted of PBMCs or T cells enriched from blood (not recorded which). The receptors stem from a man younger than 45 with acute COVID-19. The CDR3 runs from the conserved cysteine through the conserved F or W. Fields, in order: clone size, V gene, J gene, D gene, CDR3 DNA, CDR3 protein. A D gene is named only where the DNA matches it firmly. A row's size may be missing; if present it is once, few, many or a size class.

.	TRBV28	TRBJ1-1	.	TGTGCCAGCCCCCCCCCGGCAGGGCGAGGAAACACTGAAGCTTTCTTT	CASPPPAGRGNTEAFF
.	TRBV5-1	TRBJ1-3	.	TGCGCCAGCAGCTCGTACCGCGGGGGGAGCTCTGGAAACACCATATATTTT	CASSSYRGGSSGNTIYF
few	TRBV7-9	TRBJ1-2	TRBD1	TGTGCCAGCAGCCAGGACAGGGCAATCTATGGCTACACCTTC	CASSQDRAIYGYTF
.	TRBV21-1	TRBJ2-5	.	TGTGCCAACGGGGTTCAAGAGACCCAGTACTTC	CANGVQETQYF
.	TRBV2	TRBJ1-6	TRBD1	TGTGCCAGCATCTGGACAGGGGCGAATTCACCCCTCCACTTT	CASIWTGANSPLHF
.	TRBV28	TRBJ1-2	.	TGTGCCAGCACGGAGGTTATTATGGGCGGCTACACCTTC	CASTEVIMGGYTF
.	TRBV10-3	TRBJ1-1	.	TGTGCCATCAGTTTAGAGGGCATCAACACTGAAGCTTTCTTT	CAISLEGINTEAFF
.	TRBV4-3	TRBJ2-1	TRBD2	TGCGCCAGCAGCCTCATGGGGGGGGGAGTAGGGCATGAGCAGTTCTTC	CASSLMGGGVGHEQFF
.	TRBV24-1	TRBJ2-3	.	TGTGCCACCAGTGATTCGGGACTCACAGATACGCAGTATTTT	CATSDSGLTDTQYF
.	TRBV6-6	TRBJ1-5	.	TGTGCCAGCATCCGCGATTCCCTCAATCAGCCCCAGCATTTT	CASIRDSLNQPQHF
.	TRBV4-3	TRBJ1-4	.	TGCGCCAGCAGCCAAGAGGGCCAGCGGAATGAAAAACTGTTTTTT	CASSQEGQRNEKLFF
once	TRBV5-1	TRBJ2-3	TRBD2	TGTGCCAGCAGAACCGGTAGCGGGGAATCGGGATCTACGCAGTATTTT	CASRTGSGESGSTQYF
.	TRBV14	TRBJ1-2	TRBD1	TGTGCCAGCAGCCTACACCTGACAGGGGCGAACTATGGCTACACCTTC	CASSLHLTGANYGYTF
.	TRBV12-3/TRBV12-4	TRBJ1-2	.	TGTGCCAGCAGTTTAAGGCGGGGTTACGGCTACACCTTC	CASSLRRGYGYTF
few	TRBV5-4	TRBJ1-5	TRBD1	TGTGCCAGCAGCAAACAGGGGGCCGATCAGCCCCAGCATTTT	CASSKQGADQPQHF
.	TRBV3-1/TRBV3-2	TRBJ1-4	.	TGTGCCAGCAGCCAAGCCGTGGGCTTTTCCCCAAAACTGTTTTTT	CASSQAVGFSPKLFF
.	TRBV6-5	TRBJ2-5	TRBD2	TGTGCCAGCAGCCAAGGGCGGGGGGGGGAGACCCAGTACTTC	CASSQGRGGETQYF
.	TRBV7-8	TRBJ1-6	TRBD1	TGTGCCAGCAGCTTACTGGGACAGGCACATTCACCCCTCCACTTT	CASSLLGQAHSPLHF